The rows below give T cell receptor beta chains drawn from one sample of a study of CD4 T cells in relation to SARS-CoV-2 and coronaviruses. Their antigens are not known. The assay was immunoSEQ multiplex PCR, and TCRdb's table has in-frame clones only and misses some. The table has about 36,000 clones, approximately 80% seen once. The sequenced sample consisted of naive CD4+ T cells from PBMCs, cultured in vitro. The receptors originated from an adult with COVID-19. The CDR3 runs from the conserved cysteine through the conserved F or W. A D gene is named only where the DNA matches it firmly. Size is omitted from some rows. Given values are once, few, many or a class for expanded clones.

cdr3_length	clone_size	d_call	v_call	j_call	cdr3_aa	cdr3_nt
19	.	TRBD2	TRBV19	TRBJ2-6	CASSITGLAGTAGANVLTF	TGTGCCAGTAGTATCACAGGACTAGCGGGTACGGCTGGGGCCAACGTCCTGACTTTC
14	.	.	TRBV28	TRBJ1-1	CASIRSGRNTEAFF	TGTGCCAGTATCAGGTCAGGGCGGAACACTGAAGCTTTCTTT
17	.	.	TRBV5-1	TRBJ1-6	CASRVVYRAPYNSPLHF	TGCGCCAGCAGGGTCGTTTATCGGGCCCCCTATAATTCACCCCTCCACTTT
14	.	TRBD2	TRBV5-6	TRBJ2-1	CASSPGAGGREQFF	TGTGCCAGCAGCCCGGGGGCGGGAGGTCGTGAGCAGTTCTTC
13	.	.	TRBV19	TRBJ2-3	CASSLRDTDTQYF	TGTGCCAGTAGTTTGAGAGACACAGATACGCAGTATTTT
17	.	.	TRBV3-1/TRBV3-2	TRBJ2-1	CASSQLYGPEPRNEQFF	TGTGCCAGCAGCCAACTGTACGGGCCAGAACCCCGCAATGAGCAGTTCTTC
16	.	.	TRBV9	TRBJ1-3	CASSADRRTSGNTIYF	TGTGCCAGCAGCGCAGACAGGAGAACCTCTGGAAACACCATATATTTT
13	once	.	TRBV5-1	TRBJ1-2	CASSPGTPYGYTF	TGCGCCAGCAGCCCCGGGACACCCTATGGCTACACCTTC
12	.	.	TRBV11-2	TRBJ1-2	CASSLDQYGYTF	TGTGCCAGCAGCTTAGACCAGTATGGCTACACCTTC
13	.	.	TRBV12-3/TRBV12-4	TRBJ2-7	CASKSKGAYEQYF	TGTGCCAGCAAATCGAAGGGGGCCTACGAGCAGTACTTC
16	.	.	TRBV3-1/TRBV3-2	TRBJ2-1	CASSLRLGANYNEQFF	TGTGCCAGCAGCCTACGGTTGGGGGCTAACTACAATGAGCAGTTCTTC
13	.	TRBD2	TRBV5-6	TRBJ2-1	CASSGEASGEQFF	TGTGCCAGCAGCGGGGAGGCTAGCGGCGAGCAGTTCTTC
15	once	.	TRBV15	TRBJ1-2	CATSKPPAVPSGYTF	TGTGCCACCAGCAAACCCCCCGCGGTGCCTTCGGGCTACACCTTC
12	.	.	TRBV5-4	TRBJ2-2	CASSPGTGELFF	TGTGCCAGCAGTCCCGGGACCGGGGAGCTGTTTTTT
15	.	TRBD1	TRBV5-6	TRBJ2-3	CASSSPLGQTDTQYF	TGTGCCAGCAGCTCACCGTTGGGACAGACAGATACGCAGTATTTT
17	.	TRBD2	TRBV6-4	TRBJ2-2	CASSDSLKRGHTGELFF	TGTGCCAGCAGTGACTCACTAAAGCGGGGACACACCGGGGAGCTGTTTTTT
14	.	TRBD1	TRBV2	TRBJ2-2	CASRGQINTGELFF	TGTGCCTCGAGGGGACAGATAAACACCGGGGAGCTGTTTTTT
13	.	.	TRBV11-1	TRBJ2-1	CASSISTYNEQFF	TGTGCCAGCAGCATCTCTACCTACAATGAGCAGTTCTTC
14	.	.	TRBV9	TRBJ2-1	CASSVDPSLDEQFF	TGTGCCAGCAGCGTAGATCCTAGTCTCGATGAGCAGTTCTTC
13	.	TRBD1	TRBV19	TRBJ1-4	CASSLDREEKLFF	TGTGCCAGTAGTCTGGACAGGGAAGAAAAACTGTTTTTT
17	few	.	TRBV28	TRBJ2-2	CASSLQRRGGNTGELFF	TGTGCCAGCAGTCTACAGAGGAGGGGGGGGAACACCGGGGAGCTGTTTTTT
15	.	.	TRBV7-2	TRBJ2-6	CASSPSLSGANVLTF	TGTGCCAGCAGCCCCTCACTCTCTGGGGCCAACGTCCTGACTTTC
15	.	.	TRBV6-5	TRBJ1-1	CASSSDRRGNTEAFF	TGTGCCAGCAGTTCCGACCGAAGGGGGAACACTGAAGCTTTCTTT
13	.	TRBD1	TRBV6-2/TRBV6-3	TRBJ2-7	CASSYRTGYEQYF	TGTGCCAGCAGTTACAGGACAGGTTACGAGCAGTACTTC
14	.	.	TRBV18	TRBJ2-1	CASSPETAYNEQFF	TGTGCCAGCTCACCGGAGACAGCGTACAATGAGCAGTTCTTC
16	.	.	TRBV14	TRBJ2-7	CASSQETRGPPYEQYF	TGTGCCAGCAGCCAAGAGACCCGCGGTCCCCCCTACGAGCAGTACTTC
13	few	.	TRBV12-3/TRBV12-4	TRBJ1-3	CASRLASGNTIYF	TGTGCCAGCAGGTTAGCTTCTGGAAACACCATATATTTT
13	few	.	TRBV14	TRBJ2-5	CASSRGYQETQYF	TGTGCCAGCAGCCGAGGCTACCAAGAGACCCAGTACTTC
15	few	.	TRBV23-1	TRBJ2-2	CASSPTGKVTGELFF	TGCGCCAGCAGCCCTACCGGGAAGGTCACCGGGGAGCTGTTTTTT
14	once	TRBD1	TRBV5-6	TRBJ1-3	CASSVTQGGNTIYF	TGTGCCAGCAGCGTAACACAGGGGGGAAACACCATATATTTT